A selection of T cell receptor beta chains follows, all from one sample in a study of blood T cell repertoires in COVID-19. Measured with immunoSEQ multiplex PCR; TCRdb has only the in-frame clones, and not every one. The table shows over 200,000 clones, with 91% occurring only once. Sequenced material: PBMCs or T cells enriched from blood (not recorded which). The receptors here all came from a human donor in a cohort exposed to, infected with or recovered from COVID-19 (not recorded which). The donor label of this sample is uncertain. The CDR3 runs from the conserved cysteine through the conserved F or W. A D gene is named only where the DNA matches it firmly. A row's size may be missing; if present it is once, few, many or a size class.

>TRBJ2-2|.|TRBV7-9|.
TGTGCCAGCAGCTTAGTAGCGTACACCGGGGAGCTGTTTTTT
CASSLVAYTGELFF
>TRBJ1-1|.|TRBV6-2/TRBV6-3|TRBD1
TGTGCCAGCAGTCTCACAGGGGGCACTGAAGCTTTCTTT
CASSLTGGTEAFF
>TRBJ1-1|.|TRBV6-5|TRBD1
TGTGCCAGCAGTTACTCTCGGGACAGGAACACTGAAGCTTTCTTT
CASSYSRDRNTEAFF
>TRBJ2-5|.|TRBV11-2|TRBD2
TGTGCCAGCAGCTTACTAGCGGGGGGGCCGGGGGAGACCCAGTACTTC
CASSLLAGGPGETQYF
>TRBJ1-2|.|TRBV24-1|TRBD1
TGTGCCACCAGTGTACAGGGGGCGTCTGGTGGCTACACCTTC
CATSVQGASGGYTF
>TRBJ1-4|.|TRBV7-9|TRBD1
TGTGCCAGCAGCTTAGGATGGGACAGAACTTTCGAAAAACTGTTTTTT
CASSLGWDRTFEKLFF
>TRBJ2-3|once|TRBV18|TRBD1
TGTGCCAGCTCACCAAAGGGACAGGGGGGAGGAGAAGCGCAGTATTTT
CASSPKGQGGGEAQYF
>TRBJ1-2|few|TRBV7-2|.
TGTGCCAGCAGCTCGGACAGAAGAGGCTACACCTTC
CASSSDRRGYTF
>TRBJ2-7|.|TRBV7-9|TRBD1
TGTGCCAGCACAGAAGGGACAGGGGGCGCCGAGCAGTACTTC
CASTEGTGGAEQYF
>TRBJ1-2|once|TRBV20-1|.
TGCAGTGCTGGGGGAGGCGGTGGCTACACCTTC
CSAGGGGGYTF
>TRBJ2-2|.|TRBV5-4|.
TGTGCCAGCAGCTTGGCAGCAGAGGCCGGGGAGCTGTTTTTT
CASSLAAEAGELFF
>TRBJ1-6|.|TRBV5-1|TRBD1
TGCGCCAGCAGCTTGGATCCACCGGGACAGGCCATTCGTCGGTCACCCCTCCACTTT
CASSLDPPGQAIRRSPLHF
>TRBJ2-1|.|TRBV19|TRBD2
TGTGCCAGTACCATAGCGGGTAGCTCCTACAATGAGCAGTTCTTC
CASTIAGSSYNEQFF
>TRBJ1-2|.|TRBV7-8|.
TGTGCCAGCAGCTTACGCCGGAACTATGGCTACACCTTC
CASSLRRNYGYTF
>TRBJ1-5|once|TRBV19|.
TGTGCCAGTAGTATATTGGCCAGCAATCAGCCCCAGCATTTT
CASSILASNQPQHF
>TRBJ2-3|once|TRBV10-3|.
TGTGCCATCAGTGAGCCGCTAGCAGTAGATACGCAGTATTTT
CAISEPLAVDTQYF
>TRBJ1-1|.|TRBV14|.
TGTGCCAGCAGCCAAGATCCGGGTAGATACACTGAAGCTTTCTTT
CASSQDPGRYTEAFF
>TRBJ1-5|once|TRBV27|.
TGTGCCAGCAGTGGCAGGGTTTTCAATCAGCCCCAGCATTTT
CASSGRVFNQPQHF